This T cell receptor beta chain was sequenced for a study of response to subunit inactivated influenza vaccine. The CDR3 has 15 residues. Per the germline V gene, CDR1 is SGHVS and CDR2 is FNYEAQ. V gave up 0 bases and J gave up 7 bases, with 16 bases separating them. Study results and limitations: That few new T cells are recruited by each seasonal influenza vaccination was the authors' suggestion.

Concerning this clonotype itself: Its antigen remains unidentified.

Using its own MiXCR run on the RT-PCR reads, TCRdb lists one record per CDR3 protein. In the table there are roughly 780,000 distinct CDR3 sequences, around 18% of which are singletons. The source material was PBMCs from blood, sampled around 5 days after vaccination. The TCR sequence derives from a man aged 45-65 years who received an inactivated influenza vaccine. The chain has TRBV7-6 and TRBJ2-7; D gene uncertain. In nucleotides, the CDR3 is TGTGCCAGCAGCTTAGCGGGATTTGGGTCGATAGAGCAGTACTTC. Translated: CASSLAGFGSIEQYF.